This TCR beta chain appears in the sequencing data of a study of T-cell memory formation after mild COVID-19. Findings and caveats of the study: Contracting clones, day 15 to 85, had balanced CD4/CD8, and later expanders favored CD4+.

This clonotype was counted between two and nine times. Its matching antigen is unknown. TCRdb analysed the 5' RACE reads with MiXCR anew, one entry per CDR3 protein. In the table there are roughly 160,000 distinct CDR3 sequences, 9.5% to 13% of which are singletons. The CDR3 contains 19 residues. J gave up 6 bases and V 5 bases, and 13 bases lay outside the gene matches. This sequence originates from a man between 18 and 35 years old who had mild COVID-19 (a few samples of this study predate the infection). Cell type and time point are not known. What was sequenced was PBMCs or a T cell subset sorted from them (not recorded which). The chain joins TRBV12-3 or TRBV12-4 to TRBJ2-1, with TRBD2 identical over 16 bases. The CDR3 is CASSRLSGLAGGPANEQFF. The CDR3 coding sequence is TGTGCCAGCAGTCGTCTCTCGGGACTAGCGGGGGGGCCCGCCAATGAGCAGTTCTTC.